The 24 T cell receptor beta chains presented below share a single source sample, sequenced in a study of T cell changes during pregnancy in multiple sclerosis. Using immunoSEQ multiplex PCR, the repertoire was profiled, and TCRdb retains in-frame clones only, with some absent. The sample consists of just over 80,000 clones, over 90% of them appearing once. Sequencing was performed on peripheral blood, taken in the second trimester of pregnancy. These receptors all stem from a female donor with multiple sclerosis, enrolled in a pregnancy study.

The V and J genes are TRBV7-9 and TRBJ2-7; a weak D match, TRBD1 (8 bases). The V end was cut by 0 bases, the J end by 2 bases, with 20 bases between. This CDR3 is 18 amino acids long. The V gene's germline CDR1 is SEHNR and CDR2 FQNEAQ (reference sequence). The CDR3 DNA reads as TGTGCCAGCAGCTTAGCAGGGGGGGACAGGTCAGCCGCCTACGAGCAGTACTTC. Translated, it gives CASSLAGGDRSAAYEQYF. Combining the CDR3 with reference TRBV7-9 and TRBJ2-7 gives the whole variable domain DTGVSQNPRHKITKRGQNVTFRCDPISEHNRLYWYRQTLGQGPEFLTYFQNEAQLEKSRLLSDRFSAERPKGSFSTLEIQRTEQGDSAMYLCASSLAGGDRSAAYEQYFGPGTRLTVT.

CDR3 bases: TGTGCCAGCAGCCGATCCCTCGGCACTGAAGCTTTCTTT. Encoded protein: CASSRSLGTEAFF. The chain joins TRBV7-8 to TRBJ1-1; D ambiguous. CDR1 and CDR2 from the germline V gene are SGHVS and FQNEAQ. V was clipped by 5 bases and J by 4 bases, with 11 bases between them. The length of the CDR3 is 13 residues.

This sequence joins TRBV11-2 and TRBJ2-3; D is perhaps TRBD2 (6 bases). V was pared by 3 bases and J by 5 bases, with 15 bases between. Germline V gene lookup returns CDR1 SGHAT and CDR2 FQNNGV. CDR3 size: 15 residues. The CDR3 sequence: CASSFISAGGDTQYF. In DNA form, the CDR3 reads TGTGCCAGCAGCTTTATTTCGGCCGGGGGAGATACGCAGTATTTT.

This sequence joins TRBV28 and TRBJ2-3; 10 bases match TRBD2. The germline V gene has CDR1 MDHEN and CDR2 SYDVKM. V shed 2 bases, J shed 4 bases, and the junction held 3 bases outside the gene matches. This CDR3 contains 15 residues. DNA of the CDR3: TGTGCCAGCAGTTTACTAGCGGGAGTGGCAGATACGCAGTATTTT. Its translation is CASSLLAGVADTQYF.

This clone was detected once. The chain couples TRBV4-3 to TRBJ1-1; the D is unclear. The CDR3 spans 13 residues. V was shortened by 2 bases and J by 8 bases, with 12 bases between the two germline ends. Germline V gene lookup returns CDR1 LGHNA and CDR2 YSLEER. This CDR3 reads CASSQTPRAEAFF. CDR3 DNA: TGCGCCAGCAGCCAAACTCCGAGAGCAGAAGCTTTCTTT.

The chain couples TRBV19 to TRBJ1-5; tentatively, D is TRBD1 (6 bases). The germline gives CDR1 LNHDA, CDR2 SQIVND (reference sequence). The germline V and J ends were trimmed by 6 bases and 7 bases, with 10 bases remaining between them. The CDR3 is 12 residues long. The CDR3 loop is CASRAGDQPQHF. In nucleotides, the CDR3 is TGTGCCAGTAGGGCAGGGGACCAGCCCCAGCATTTT.

The V and J genes are TRBV4-2 and TRBJ2-2; TRBD1 matches 8 bases. From germline, CDR1 is LGHNA and CDR2 YNFKEQ. V trimming: 5 bases; J trimming: 7 bases; junction bases outside the gene matches: 12. The CDR3 covers 16 residues. The CDR3 nucleotides read TGTGCCAGCAGCGCATCCGGGACAGGTCCTTTCGGGGAGCTGTTTTTT. It specifies CASSASGTGPFGELFF.

The rearrangement joins TRBV5-6 to TRBJ2-3; possibly TRBD2 for D (5 bases). V was trimmed by 0 bases and J by 2 bases, leaving 10 bases between them. The germline CDR1 and CDR2 sequences are SGHDT and YYEEEE. CDR3 length: 15 amino acids. The CDR3 here is CASSLGGAYTDTQYF. Written as DNA, the CDR3 is TGTGCCAGCAGCTTGGGGGGAGCATACACAGATACGCAGTATTTT.

V usage is TRBV7-2 and J usage is TRBJ2-7; 7 bases match TRBD2. Germline V CDR1 and CDR2: SGHTA, FQGNSA. The CDR3 runs 14 residues. With 0 bases clipped from V and 3 bases from J, the junction kept 2 bases outside the gene matches. CDR3 nucleotide sequence: TGTGCCAGCAGCTTAGCGCGCGGGAGCTACGAGCAGTACTTC. This sequence encodes CASSLARGSYEQYF.

The chain links TRBV5-8 to TRBJ2-7; 14 nucleotides line up with TRBD2. This CDR3 region has 19 residues. V was clipped by 5 bases and J by 4 bases; unmatched bases: 17. Germline V CDR1 and CDR2: SGHTS, YDEGEE. DNA of the CDR3: TGTGCCAGCAGTACTACGGGACTAGCGGGAGTTCGGAAATCTTACGAGCAGTACTTC. Amino acid sequence: CASSTTGLAGVRKSYEQYF.

The gene calls are TRBV19 and TRBJ1-1; D is unclear. V lost 5 bases to trimming and J lost 1 base, with 8 bases between them. The CDR3 runs 13 residues. Per germline, CDR1 LNHDA and CDR2 SQIVND (reference sequence). The CDR3 DNA sequence: TGTGCCAGTAGTTTCGGGTGGAACACTGAAGCTTTCTTT. Translated, it gives CASSFGWNTEAFF.

In this sample, this clone turned up once. The genes are TRBV6-1 and TRBJ1-2; TRBD1 matches at 9 bases. The CDR3 is made up of 15 amino acids. After removal of 5 bases from V and 7 bases from J, the junction contained 11 bases not matched to a gene. Germline values: CDR1 MNHNS, CDR2 SASEGT. The CDR3 spells CASSFPGTGTAGYTF. Here the CDR3 DNA reads TGTGCCAGCAGTTTCCCCGGGACAGGGACGGCTGGCTACACCTTC.

Regarding this clone: This sample includes further DNA sequences coding for the same CDR3. The chain joins TRBV5-1 to TRBJ2-3; D might be TRBD2 (6 bases). Germline CDR1 is SGHRS and CDR2 is YFSETQ. The V end lost 0 bases, the J end lost 6 bases, and 11 bases lay between the germline ends. CDR3 size: 14 residues. CDR3 sequence reads: CASSLAGGRDTQYF. DNA of the CDR3: TGCGCCAGCAGCTTGGCAGGAGGGAGGGATACGCAGTATTTT.

This chain uses TRBV27 with TRBJ2-1; TRBD2 matches at 11 bases. The germline V gene has CDR1 MNHEY and CDR2 SMNVEV (reference sequence). The CDR3 totals 18 residues. V trimming: 5 bases; J trimming: 4 bases; junction bases outside the gene matches: 13. The CDR3, as DNA: TGTGCCAGCAGTCTCCTTCCCTTGACTAGCGGGATGTACAATGAGCAGTTCTTC. This sequence encodes CASSLLPLTSGMYNEQFF.

This chain connects TRBV7-2 to TRBJ2-5; TRBD2 agrees at 9 bases. V was clipped by 2 bases and J by 4 bases; unmatched bases: 5. CDR3 length equals 15 residues. Germline CDR1 is SGHTA and CDR2 is FQGNSA. The CDR3 reads CASSLSLAGPETQYF. The CDR3 coding sequence is TGTGCCAGCAGCTTATCCCTAGCGGGACCAGAGACCCAGTACTTC.

The genes are TRBV18 and TRBJ1-1; D call uncertain. The CDR3 has 15 amino acids. V was shortened by 1 base and J by 0 bases, with 9 bases between the two germline ends. Per the germline V gene, CDR1 is KGHSH and CDR2 is LQKENI. The CDR3 sequence: CASSPRQEVNTEAFF. CDR3 bases: TGTGCCAGCTCACCACGGCAAGAAGTGAACACTGAAGCTTTCTTT.

The chain carries TRBV6-1 and TRBJ1-5; 7 bases are a match to TRBD1. The germline CDR1 and CDR2 sequences are MNHNS and SASEGT. V shed 4 bases, J shed 0 bases, and the junction held 3 bases outside the gene matches. The CDR3 runs to 15 residues. The CDR3 spells CASSAGTVSNQPQHF. For the CDR3, the DNA is TGTGCCAGCAGTGCGGGGACAGTTAGCAATCAGCCCCAGCATTTT.

V and J are TRBV5-1 and TRBJ2-1, with D uncertain. The V gene's germline CDR1 is SGHRS and CDR2 YFSETQ. The ends were cut back, 4 bases at V and 5 bases at J, with 7 bases in the middle. This CDR3 contains 12 residues. CDR3 region: CASSAPDNEQFF. CDR3 coding DNA: TGCGCCAGCAGCGCCCCGGACAATGAGCAGTTCTTC.

The chain couples TRBV15 to TRBJ2-7; possibly TRBD2 for D (6 bases). V lost 0 bases and J lost 6, with 21 bases in between. Germline V gene data show CDR1 as LNHNV and CDR2 as YYDKDF (reference sequence). This CDR3 spans 17 amino acids. CDR3 residues: CATSRDRFVSGAGEQYF. CDR3 DNA: TGTGCCACCAGCAGAGATAGGTTCGTGTCGGGAGCTGGCGAGCAGTACTTC.

The chain carries TRBV27 and TRBJ1-2, with D maybe TRBD1 (5 bases). CDR1 is MNHEY, CDR2 SMNVEV, per germline (reference sequence). CDR3 length: 14 amino acids. The germline V and J ends were trimmed by 5 bases and 6 bases, with 16 bases remaining between them. This chain's CDR3 is CASSRLGGWNGYTF. In nucleotides, the CDR3 is TGTGCCAGCAGTCGACTTGGGGGGTGGAATGGCTACACCTTC.

The J gene is TRBJ2-3, the V gene TRBV28; no reliable D call. Trimming removed 2 bases at V and 2 bases at J, with 17 bases between. In germline, CDR1 is MDHEN, CDR2 SYDVKM. The CDR3 has 17 amino acids. DNA of the CDR3: TGTGCCAGCAGTTTACCCAAAACCAACCCTAACACAGATACGCAGTATTTT. Encoded protein: CASSLPKTNPNTDTQYF.

The chain is built from TRBV7-2 and TRBJ2-3; TRBD2 matches at 12 bases. The CDR3 is 17 amino acids. Germline CDR1 SGHTA, CDR2 FQGNSA. With 6 bases clipped from V and 5 bases from J, the junction kept 12 bases outside the gene matches. The CDR3 DNA sequence: TGTGCCAGCAGATCTCCTAGCGGGAGGGCCAGGGGAGATACGCAGTATTTT. This gives the protein CASRSPSGRARGDTQYF.

As concerns this clone: The identical CDR3 is also encoded by other nucleotide sequences in the sample. The V and J genes are TRBV5-1 and TRBJ1-1; D is unclear. The length of the CDR3 is 13 residues. Trimming pared 0 bases from V and 1 base from J, leaving 4 bases between. Germline V gene data show CDR1 as SGHRS and CDR2 as YFSETQ. The CDR3 sequence: CASSLARNTEAFF. CDR3 sequence (DNA): TGCGCCAGCAGCTTGGCCAGGAACACTGAAGCTTTCTTT.

This sequence joins TRBV4-1 and TRBJ2-7; weak D call: TRBD1 (6 bases). Germline CDR1 is MGHRA and CDR2 is YSYEKL. V was cut by 3 bases and J by 4 bases, with 10 bases left in between. The CDR3 totals 13 residues. The DNA of the CDR3 is TGCGCCAGCAGCCACCAGGACAGTTACGAGCAGTACTTC. This translates into CASSHQDSYEQYF.